These 20 T cell receptor beta chains were sequenced from one sample in a study of T cell responses to AZD1222 COVID-19 vaccine. Clones were sequenced by immunoSEQ multiplex PCR, and TCRdb holds only the in-frame ones, with some missing. The sample has approximately 210,000 clones; roughly nine tenths are singletons. The sample in question was peripheral blood, obtained 28 days after the second AZD1222 dose. The receptor set was obtained from an adult who received the AZD1222 COVID-19 vaccine.

The count of this clone is one. This chain uses TRBV7-6 with TRBJ2-7; TRBD2 agrees at 9 bases. V was clipped by 1 base and J by 0 bases; unmatched bases: 4. There are 16 residues in the CDR3. Germline CDR1 reads SGHVS; CDR2 reads FNYEAQ. The CDR3 DNA is TGTGCCAGCAGCTTAGTGGCTAGCGGGAACTCCTACGAGCAGTACTTC. This translates into CASSLVASGNSYEQYF.

This rearrangement joins TRBV3-1 (or the pseudogene TRBV3-2) to TRBJ1-1; possibly TRBD1 for D (5 bases). V dropped 0 bases and J dropped 3 bases, with 11 bases sitting between them. This CDR3 region has 15 residues. Germline V gives CDR1 LGHDT, CDR2 YNNKEL (reference sequence). Here the CDR3 reads CASSQDAGQDTEAFF. The CDR3 DNA follows: TGTGCCAGCAGCCAAGACGCGGGGCAGGACACTGAAGCTTTCTTT.

V and J are TRBV27 and TRBJ1-2, with unresolved D. CDR1 is MNHEY, CDR2 SMNVEV, per germline (reference sequence). This CDR3 is built from 14 residues. The V gene lost 4 bases and the J gene lost 0 bases, with 9 bases spanning the gap. Here the CDR3 reads CASSSPGTNYGYTF. The CDR3 DNA follows: TGTGCCAGCAGTTCACCAGGAACTAACTATGGCTACACCTTC.

The chain combines TRBV11-2 with TRBJ2-3; TRBD1 is a possible D gene (6 bases). The germline CDR1 and CDR2 sequences are SGHAT and FQNNGV. The CDR3 is made up of 14 amino acids. V was clipped by 5 bases and J by 4 bases, with 13 bases between them. CDR3 nucleotide sequence: TGTGCCAGCAGCAGAGAGGGGGTAGCAGATACGCAGTATTTT. Translation gives CASSREGVADTQYF.

This chain links TRBV11-1 with TRBJ2-7; D is unresolved. The CDR3 contains 12 residues. CDR1 is SGHAT and CDR2 is FQDESV in the germline V gene (reference sequence). Trimming took 4 bases from V and 4 from J, leaving 8 bases between them. The CDR3 loop reads CASSSQTYEQYF. The CDR3 region has the DNA TGTGCCAGCAGCTCTCAGACGTACGAGCAGTACTTC.

The J gene is TRBJ1-1, the V gene TRBV5-1; D ambiguous. The CDR3 contains 15 residues. Germline V CDR1 and CDR2: SGHRS, YFSETQ. The V end was cut by 1 base, the J end by 0 bases, with 10 bases between. The CDR3 region is CASSLTEVMNTEAFF. As DNA, the CDR3 is TGCGCCAGCAGCTTGACAGAAGTTATGAACACTGAAGCTTTCTTT.

V and J are TRBV5-1 and TRBJ1-3, with TRBD1 as a possible D gene (6 bases). V lost 0 bases and J lost 0, with 16 bases in between. CDR3 length: 18 residues. In germline, CDR1 is SGHRS, CDR2 YFSETQ. The CDR3 DNA sequence: TGCGCCAGCAGCTTGGGCCGGCAGGGGATTAGCTCTGGAAACACCATATATTTT. Translation: CASSLGRQGISSGNTIYF.

The chain is built from TRBV6-5 and TRBJ1-3; D may be TRBD1 (6 bases). Per the germline V gene, CDR1 is MNHEY and CDR2 is SVGAGI. The CDR3 length is 13 residues. V dropped 10 bases and J dropped 4 bases, with 14 bases sitting between them. CDR3 DNA: TGTGCCACGTACAGGGTCGGCGGAAACACCATATATTTT. Translating it yields CATYRVGGNTIYF.

The chain carries TRBV12-3 or TRBV12-4 and TRBJ1-1; D might be TRBD1 (6 bases). With 0 bases removed from V and 11 bases from J, the gap between germline ends came to 13 bases. This CDR3 spans 13 amino acids. The CDR3 sequence is CASSLAFGGDAFF. In DNA form, the CDR3 reads TGTGCCAGCAGTTTAGCATTTGGGGGCGACGCTTTCTTT.

The genes are TRBV11-2 and TRBJ2-5; 12 bases map to TRBD2. After removal of 5 bases from V and 4 bases from J, the junction contained 11 bases not matched to a gene. This CDR3 region has 17 residues. Germline V gene data show CDR1 as SGHAT and CDR2 as FQNNGV. The CDR3 is CASSSSQPGLAGETQYF. CDR3 coding DNA: TGTGCCAGCAGCAGTTCCCAACCGGGACTAGCGGGAGAGACCCAGTACTTC. Combining the CDR3 with reference TRBV11-2 and TRBJ2-5 gives the whole variable domain EAGVAQSPRYKIIEKRQSVAFWCNPISGHATLYWYQQILGQGPKLLIQFQNNGVVDDSQLPKDRFSAERLKGVDSTLKIQPAKLEDSAVYLCASSSSQPGLAGETQYFGPGTRLLVL.

This clone was recorded a few times. This chain uses TRBV7-2 with TRBJ1-3, with D possibly TRBD1 on 5 matching bases. Germline V gene lookup returns CDR1 SGHTA and CDR2 FQGNSA. V lost 5 bases and J 0 bases, leaving 8 bases between the germline ends. CDR3 length: 14 residues. CDR3 region: CASSGRGSGNTIYF. In DNA form, the CDR3 reads TGTGCCAGCAGCGGGAGGGGCTCTGGAAACACCATATATTTT.

The chain has TRBV7-2 and TRBJ2-5; no firm D call. The CDR3 is 13 amino acids. CDR1 is SGHTA and CDR2 is FQGNSA in the germline V gene. V was cut by 1 base and J by 1 base, with 4 bases left in between. The CDR3 reads CASSLGSQETQYF. DNA of the CDR3: TGTGCCAGCAGCTTAGGGTCCCAAGAGACCCAGTACTTC.

The chain carries TRBV5-1 and TRBJ2-7; D is uncertain. Trimming stripped 0 bases from V and 1 base from J, with 8 bases between. The CDR3 length is 14 residues. From germline, CDR1 is SGHRS and CDR2 YFSETQ. The CDR3 protein is CASSLASDSYEQYF. The DNA for the CDR3 is TGCGCCAGCAGCTTGGCCAGCGATTCCTACGAGCAGTACTTC. The full variable domain, its missing parts supplied by reference TRBV5-1 and TRBJ2-7, is KAGVTQTPRYLIKTRGQQVTLSCSPISGHRSVSWYQQTPGQGLQFLFEYFSETQRNKGNFPGRFSGRQFSNSRSEMNVSTLELGDSALYLCASSLASDSYEQYFGPGTRLTVT.

The chain recombines TRBV27 with TRBJ1-3; weak D call: TRBD1 (6 bases). This CDR3 spans 15 amino acids. CDR1 and CDR2 from the germline V gene are MNHEY and SMNVEV (reference sequence). Trimming removed 4 bases at V and 4 bases at J, with 14 bases between. DNA of the CDR3: TGTGCCAGCAGTTCGCACGGGGGGGGCGGAAACACCATATATTTT. This encodes CASSSHGGGGNTIYF.

This clone was picked up one time. The rearrangement links TRBV11-3 to TRBJ1-6; D is unclear. The length of the CDR3 is 15 residues. Germline V CDR1 and CDR2: SGHNT, YENEEA. Trimming shortened V by 3 bases and J by 3 bases, and 9 bases separated the two germline ends. CDR3 sequence reads: CASSFGRYYNSPLHF. The CDR3, as DNA: TGTGCCAGCAGCTTCGGACGGTACTATAATTCACCCCTCCACTTT.

This rearrangement joins TRBV2 to TRBJ2-7, with a possible D match to TRBD2 (5 bases). CDR1 is SNHLY, CDR2 FYNNEI, per germline. V gave up 6 bases and J gave up 5 bases, with 14 bases separating them. The CDR3 totals 13 residues. CDR3 in DNA: TGTGCCAGCAGGGGAATTCGGGGTAACGAGCAGTACTTC. Encoded protein: CASRGIRGNEQYF.

The chain couples TRBV10-3 to TRBJ2-7; 11 nucleotides line up with TRBD2. This CDR3 spans 16 amino acids. In germline, CDR1 is ENHRY, CDR2 SYGVKD. J lost 3 bases, V lost 0 bases, and 4 bases had no gene match. The CDR3 nucleotides read TGTGCCATCAGTGAGTCGGGTAGCGGGAGGGTCTACGAGCAGTACTTC. Its protein product is CAISESGSGRVYEQYF.

The chain joins TRBV19 to TRBJ1-5; no definite D call. Looked up from germline, CDR1 is LNHDA and CDR2 is SQIVND (reference sequence). CDR3 length: 15 residues. The germline V and J ends were trimmed by 7 bases and 0 bases, with 13 bases remaining between them. CDR3 amino acids: CASNELGYSNQPQHF. In nucleotides, the CDR3 is TGTGCCAGTAACGAACTAGGATATAGCAATCAGCCCCAGCATTTT.

On this clone itself: One end of the junction fails to match germline, which may point to a read error. The chain is built from TRBV7-2 and TRBJ2-1, with D perhaps assigned TRBD1 or TRBD2 (5 bases each). This CDR3 is 15 amino acids long. CDR1 is SGHTA and CDR2 is FQGNSA in the germline V gene. CDR3 protein: CASSFAGARYDEQFF. The CDR3 region has the DNA TGTGCCAGCAGCTTCGCCGGGGCCCGCTACGATGAGCAGTTCTTC.

This chain uses TRBV5-5 with TRBJ2-2; 7 nucleotides line up with TRBD1. Germline trimming cut 5 bases from V and 5 bases from J; bases unmatched to any gene: 3. CDR1 is SGHKS, CDR2 YYEKEE, per germline (reference sequence). The CDR3 is 13 residues long. CDR3 residues: CASSEQGTGELFF. CDR3 bases: TGTGCCAGCAGTGAACAGGGGACCGGGGAGCTGTTTTTT.